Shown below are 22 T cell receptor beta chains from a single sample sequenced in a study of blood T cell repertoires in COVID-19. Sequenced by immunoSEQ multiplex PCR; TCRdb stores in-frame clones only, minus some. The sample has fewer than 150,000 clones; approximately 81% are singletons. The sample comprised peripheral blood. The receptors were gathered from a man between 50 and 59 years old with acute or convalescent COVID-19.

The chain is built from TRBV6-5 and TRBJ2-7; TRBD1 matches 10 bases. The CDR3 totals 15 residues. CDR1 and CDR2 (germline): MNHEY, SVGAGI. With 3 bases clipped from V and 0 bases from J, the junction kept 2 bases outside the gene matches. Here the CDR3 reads CASSYRDRGSYEQYF. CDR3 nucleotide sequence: TGTGCCAGCAGTTATCGGGACAGGGGCTCCTACGAGCAGTACTTC.

The CDR3 nucleotides are TGCAGTGCTGGACAGGTTAGCGAGCAGTACTTC. Its protein is CSAGQVSEQYF. The gene calls are TRBV20-1 and TRBJ2-7; 7 bases match TRBD1. The germline CDR1 and CDR2 sequences are DFQATT and SNEGSKA (reference sequence). J was trimmed by 6 bases and V by 5 bases; bases with no gene match: 4. The CDR3 covers 11 residues.

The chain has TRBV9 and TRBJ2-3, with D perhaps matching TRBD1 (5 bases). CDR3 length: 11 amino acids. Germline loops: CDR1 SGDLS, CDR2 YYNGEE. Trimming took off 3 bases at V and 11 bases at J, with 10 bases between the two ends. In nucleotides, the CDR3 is TGTGCCAGCAGCGCCTCAGGGAAGCAGTATTTT. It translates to CASSASGKQYF. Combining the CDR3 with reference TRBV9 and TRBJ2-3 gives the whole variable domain DSGVTQTPKHLITATGQRVTLRCSPRSGDLSVYWYQQSLDQGLQFLIQYYNGEERAKGNILERFSAQQFPDLHSELNLSSLELGDSALYFCASSASGKQYFGPGTRLTVL.

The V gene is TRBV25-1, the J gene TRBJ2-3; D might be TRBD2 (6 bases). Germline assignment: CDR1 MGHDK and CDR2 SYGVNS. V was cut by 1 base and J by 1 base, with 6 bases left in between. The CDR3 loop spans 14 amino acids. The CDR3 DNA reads TGTGCCAGCAGTGAATGGAGGGGCACAGATACGCAGTATTTT. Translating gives CASSEWRGTDTQYF.

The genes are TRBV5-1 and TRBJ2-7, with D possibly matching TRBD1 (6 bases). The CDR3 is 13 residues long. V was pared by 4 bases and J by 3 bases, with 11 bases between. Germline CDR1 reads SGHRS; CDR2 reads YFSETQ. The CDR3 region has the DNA TGCGCCAGCAGCACGATGGACAGCTACGAGCAGTACTTC. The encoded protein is CASSTMDSYEQYF.

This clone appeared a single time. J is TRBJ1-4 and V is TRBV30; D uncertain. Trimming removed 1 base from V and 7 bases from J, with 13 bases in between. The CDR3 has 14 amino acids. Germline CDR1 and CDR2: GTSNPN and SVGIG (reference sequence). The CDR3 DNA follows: TGTGCCTGGAGTGCGATCCTAAGAAGTGAAAAACTGTTTTTT. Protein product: CAWSAILRSEKLFF. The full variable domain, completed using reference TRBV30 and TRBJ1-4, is SQTIHQWPATLVQPVGSPLSLECTVEGTSNPNLYWYRQAAGRGLQLLFYSVGIGQISSEVPQNLSASRPQDRQFILSSKKLLLSDSGFYLCAWSAILRSEKLFFGSGTQLSVL.

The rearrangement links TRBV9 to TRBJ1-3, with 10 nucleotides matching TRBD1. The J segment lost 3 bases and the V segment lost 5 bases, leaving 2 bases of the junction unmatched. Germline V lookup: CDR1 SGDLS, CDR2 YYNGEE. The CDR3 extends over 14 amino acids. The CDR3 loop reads CASRGQGNGNTIYF. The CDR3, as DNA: TGTGCCAGCAGGGGACAGGGGAATGGAAACACCATATATTTT.

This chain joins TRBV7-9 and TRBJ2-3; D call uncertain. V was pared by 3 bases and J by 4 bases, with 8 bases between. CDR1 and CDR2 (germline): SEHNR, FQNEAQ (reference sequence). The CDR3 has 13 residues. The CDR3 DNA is TGTGCCAGCAGCTTTATAGTAGCAGATACGCAGTATTTT. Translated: CASSFIVADTQYF.

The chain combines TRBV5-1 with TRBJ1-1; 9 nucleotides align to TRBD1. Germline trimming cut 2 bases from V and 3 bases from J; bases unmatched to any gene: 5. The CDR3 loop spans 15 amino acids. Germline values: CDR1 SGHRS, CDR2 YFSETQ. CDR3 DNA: TGCGCCAGCAGCTTACAGGGGGCGGTGTACACTGAAGCTTTCTTT. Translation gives CASSLQGAVYTEAFF.

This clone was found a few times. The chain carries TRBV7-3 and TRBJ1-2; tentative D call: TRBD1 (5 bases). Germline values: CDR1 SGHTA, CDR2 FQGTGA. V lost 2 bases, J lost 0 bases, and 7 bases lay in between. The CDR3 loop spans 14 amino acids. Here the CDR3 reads CASSLGASNYGYTF. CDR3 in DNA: TGTGCCAGCAGCTTAGGGGCTTCTAACTATGGCTACACCTTC. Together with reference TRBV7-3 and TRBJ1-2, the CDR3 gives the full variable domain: GAGVSQTPSNKVTEKGKYVELRCDPISGHTALYWYRQSLGQGPEFLIYFQGTGAADDSGLPNDRFFAVRPEGSVSTLKIQRTERGDSAVYLCASSLGASNYGYTFGSGTRLTVV.

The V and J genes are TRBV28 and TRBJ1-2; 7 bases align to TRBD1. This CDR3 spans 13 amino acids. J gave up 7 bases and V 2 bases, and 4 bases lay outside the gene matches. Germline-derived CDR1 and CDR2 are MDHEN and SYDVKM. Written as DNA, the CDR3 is TGTGCCAGCAGTTTAGCGGCAGGGGGTGGCTACACCTTC. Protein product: CASSLAAGGGYTF.

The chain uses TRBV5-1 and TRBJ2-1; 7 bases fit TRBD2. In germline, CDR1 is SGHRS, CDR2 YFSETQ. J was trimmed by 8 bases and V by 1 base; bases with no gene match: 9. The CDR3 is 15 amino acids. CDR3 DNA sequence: TGCGCCAGCAGCTTGCCCGCCCCGGGAGGCGATGAGCAGTTCTTC. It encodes CASSLPAPGGDEQFF.

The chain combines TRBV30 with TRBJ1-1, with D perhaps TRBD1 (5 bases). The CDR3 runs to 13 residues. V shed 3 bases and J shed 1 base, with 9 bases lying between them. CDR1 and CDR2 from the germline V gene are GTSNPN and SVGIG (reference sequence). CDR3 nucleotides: TGTGCCTGGAGCCGACAGCAGAACACTGAAGCTTTCTTT. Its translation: CAWSRQQNTEAFF.

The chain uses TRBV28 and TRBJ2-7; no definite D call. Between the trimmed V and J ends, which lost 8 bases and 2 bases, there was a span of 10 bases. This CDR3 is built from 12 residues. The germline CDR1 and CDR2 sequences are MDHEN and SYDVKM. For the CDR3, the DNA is TGTGCCAGCTCCTCCCCTGCCTACGAGCAGTACTTC. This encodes CASSSPAYEQYF.

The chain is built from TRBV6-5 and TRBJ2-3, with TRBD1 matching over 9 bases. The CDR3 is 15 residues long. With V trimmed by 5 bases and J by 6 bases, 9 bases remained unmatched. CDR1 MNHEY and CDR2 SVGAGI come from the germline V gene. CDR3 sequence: CASSQQGARGDTQYF. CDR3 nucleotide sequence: TGTGCCAGCAGTCAACAGGGGGCTCGGGGGGATACGCAGTATTTT.

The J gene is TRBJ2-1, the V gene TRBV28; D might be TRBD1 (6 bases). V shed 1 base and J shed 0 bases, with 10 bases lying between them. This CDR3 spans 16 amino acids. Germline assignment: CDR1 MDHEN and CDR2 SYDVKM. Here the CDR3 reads CASSLFDRPSYNEQFF. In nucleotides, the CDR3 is TGTGCCAGCAGTTTATTTGACAGGCCCTCCTACAATGAGCAGTTCTTC.

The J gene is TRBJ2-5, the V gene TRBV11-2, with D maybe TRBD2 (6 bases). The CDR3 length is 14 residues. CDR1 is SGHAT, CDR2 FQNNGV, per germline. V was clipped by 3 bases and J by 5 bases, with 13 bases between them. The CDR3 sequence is CASSLEPGGETQYF. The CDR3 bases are TGTGCCAGCAGCTTGGAACCCGGGGGTGAGACCCAGTACTTC.

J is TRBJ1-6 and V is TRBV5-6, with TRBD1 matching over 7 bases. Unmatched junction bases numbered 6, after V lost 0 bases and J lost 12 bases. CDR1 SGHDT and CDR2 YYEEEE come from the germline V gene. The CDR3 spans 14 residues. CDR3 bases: TGTGCCAGCAGCTTGGCGGCAGGGGGTTTACCCCTCCACTTT. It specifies CASSLAAGGLPLHF.

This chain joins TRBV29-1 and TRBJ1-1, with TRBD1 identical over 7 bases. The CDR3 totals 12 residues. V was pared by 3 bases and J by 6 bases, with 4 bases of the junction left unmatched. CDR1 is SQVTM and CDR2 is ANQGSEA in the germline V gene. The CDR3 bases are TGCAGCGTTGAGCGACAGGGTTCTGAAGCTTTCTTT. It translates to CSVERQGSEAFF.

The CDR3 DNA sequence: TGTGCCAGCAGTTCTCCGGGACAGGGCCATGGCTACACCTTC. This encodes CASSSPGQGHGYTF. This chain connects TRBV6-5 to TRBJ1-2, with 9 bases matching TRBD1. The germline CDR1 and CDR2 sequences are MNHEY and SVGAGI. This CDR3 region has 14 residues. The J segment lost 6 bases and the V segment lost 4 bases, leaving 6 bases of the junction unmatched.

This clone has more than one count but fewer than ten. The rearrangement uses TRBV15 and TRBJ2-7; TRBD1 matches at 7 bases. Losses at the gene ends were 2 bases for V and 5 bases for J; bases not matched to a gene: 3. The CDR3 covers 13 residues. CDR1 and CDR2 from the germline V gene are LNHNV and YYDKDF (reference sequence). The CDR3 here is CATSRNRGDEQYV. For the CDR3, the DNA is TGTGCCACCAGCAGAAACAGGGGTGACGAGCAGTACGTC.

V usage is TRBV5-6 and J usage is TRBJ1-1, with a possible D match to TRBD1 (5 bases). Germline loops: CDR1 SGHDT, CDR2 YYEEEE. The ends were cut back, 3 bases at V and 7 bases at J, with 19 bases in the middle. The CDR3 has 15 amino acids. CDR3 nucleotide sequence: TGTGCCAGCAGCTCCCTTGGGCCAGGGCGGTTTGAAGCTTTCTTT. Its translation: CASSSLGPGRFEAFF. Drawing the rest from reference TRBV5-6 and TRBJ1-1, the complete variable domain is DAGVTQSPTHLIKTRGQQVTLRCSPKSGHDTVSWYQQALGQGPQFIFQYYEEEERQRGNFPDRFSGHQFPNYSSELNVNALLLGDSALYLCASSSLGPGRFEAFFGQGTRLTVV.